Given below is one T cell receptor (beta chain) in context. Graft material was processed, releasing intraepithelial and lamina propria lymphocytes. This record belongs to a study of graft-versus-host responses after intestinal transplantation. TCRdb's table, derived via immunoSEQ multiplex PCR, lists solely in-frame clones and lacks some. The sample lists about 15,000 clones; over 50% were seen once. With V trimmed by 3 bases and J by 0 bases, 6 bases remained unmatched. In germline, CDR1 is WSHSY, CDR2 SAAADI. The CDR3 length is 17 residues. The gene calls are TRBV10-2 and TRBJ1-3, with TRBD1 identical over 9 bases. The source is a human patient who received an intestinal transplant, so some T cells may come from the graft donor. The source material was ileum tissue, sampled 524 days after transplant. Written as DNA, the CDR3 is TGCGCCAGCAGTGATCCGGGACAGGGTTACTCTGGAAACACCATATATTTT. Its translation is CASSDPGQGYSGNTIYF.